This TCR beta chain originates from a study of blood T cell repertoires in COVID-19. Study background: Samples came from the United States, Italy and Spain, spanning acute and convalescent COVID-19.

TCRdb's table, derived via immunoSEQ multiplex PCR, lists solely in-frame clones and lacks some. The sample records 120,000 to 150,000 clones, 65% to 85% being singletons. Germline V gene lookup returns CDR1 MGHRA and CDR2 YSYEKL. V was trimmed by 4 bases and J by 3 bases, leaving 16 bases between them. CDR3 length: 16 residues. This receptor was identified in a man aged 30-40 years with COVID-19, enrolled during active disease. The sample consisted of peripheral blood. The V gene is TRBV4-1, the J gene TRBJ2-1, with D maybe TRBD2 (5 bases). The CDR3 nucleotides read TGCGCCAGCAGCCGTATTGGAGGAGTGGTCTACAATGAGCAGTTCTTC. This translates into CASSRIGGVVYNEQFF.